This record concerns one TCR beta chain sequence. Antigen unknown. The entry originates in a study of cytomegalovirus exposure and HLA in healthy donors. Study observations and caveats: Testing in vitro showed a few CMV-associated chains specific for CMV antigens. Association with HLA alleles at 0.05 false discovery rate was found for 16,951 TCR beta sequences in a later analysis.

Primers for the PCR totalled 60 Vbeta and 13 Jbeta. Method: immunoSEQ multiplex PCR; TCRdb's copy keeps in-frame clones and lacks some. The repertoire includes approximately 100,000 clones, about 77% of them detected once, and just under 4% sits in the top ten. V lost 5 bases to trimming and J lost 5 bases, with 9 bases between them. CDR3 length: 13 amino acids. Germline assignment: CDR1 WSHSY and CDR2 SAAADI. Source material: PBMCs. The sequence was collected from a woman between 50 and 59 years old in good health and CMV-seropositive. V and J are TRBV10-2 and TRBJ2-2; D gene ambiguous. Written as DNA, the CDR3 is TGCGCCAGCAGTTCATACAGAACCGGGGAGCTGTTTTTT. Translating gives CASSSYRTGELFF.